The text below deals with one T cell receptor beta chain. No antigen is known for it. The PCR contained 60 Vbeta and 13 Jbeta primers. The protocol was immunoSEQ multiplex PCR, while the TCRdb copy is restricted to in-frame clones and leaves out a portion. Of some 170,000 clones detected, 60% to 80% appear once; the ten largest clones hold about 1.3%. These data belong to a study of cytomegalovirus exposure and HLA in healthy donors. Whole-study results and caveats: A few chains tied to CMV proved CMV antigen-specific in vitro. A highly shared variant cluster was judged a likely technical artifact. Earlier findings revealed that most TCR beta V segments proved productive either about 87% or about 30% of the time.

V shed 1 base and J shed 5 bases, with 12 bases lying between them. From germline, CDR1 is LGHNA and CDR2 YSLEER. This CDR3 spans 15 amino acids. What was sequenced was PBMCs. The sequence came from a man in his 60s in good health and CMV-seronegative. The chain carries TRBV4-3 and TRBJ1-5; D gene uncertain. CDR3 bases: TGCGCCAGCAGCCAAGCCCTAGGTCCCCATCAGCCCCAGCATTTT. Translation: CASSQALGPHQPQHF.